This T cell receptor (beta chain) was documented in a study of T cell responses to AZD1222 COVID-19 vaccine. General study points: Clonal diversity was possibly underestimated; the donors were predominantly white British and more often female.

Method: immunoSEQ multiplex PCR; TCRdb's copy keeps in-frame clones and lacks some. The table lists some 49,000 clones, 70% to 90% of them singletons. Points on this clone: Its matching antigen is unknown.

This specimen consisted of peripheral blood, obtained 28 days after the second AZD1222 dose. The origin of this receptor is an adult who received the AZD1222 COVID-19 vaccine.

CDR3 amino acids: CASSEVGTQYF. The CDR3 region has the DNA TGTGCCAGCAGTGAAGTGGGGACCCAGTACTTC. The chain joins TRBV25-1 to TRBJ2-5, with D uncertain. V was cut by 2 bases and J by 7 bases, with 5 bases left in between. The CDR3 sequence is 11 residues long. Germline loops: CDR1 MGHDK, CDR2 SYGVNS.